The clone carrying this T cell receptor beta chain was seen just once. The entry originates in a study of T cells after posttransplantation cyclophosphamide. Germline V gene data show CDR1 as LGHNA and CDR2 as YSLEER. The CDR3 extends over 16 amino acids. The J segment lost 3 bases and the V segment lost 2 bases, leaving 4 bases of the junction unmatched. Clones were sequenced by immunoSEQ multiplex PCR, and TCRdb holds only the in-frame ones, with some missing. The sample lists about 6,800 clones; about 92% were seen once. Busulfan-fludarabine conditioning, marrow transplant, and cyclophosphamide on days +3 and +4 were administered.

Sequenced material: PBMCs, taken approximately 190 weeks after allogeneic stem cell transplant with posttransplant cyclophosphamide. The receptor's source is a female patient aged 50-59 years who received an allogeneic stem cell transplant from a related donor, was CMV-positive, and had no GVHD. Some T cells may arise from the graft donor. The rearrangement links TRBV4-3 to TRBJ2-3; 11 nucleotides agree with TRBD1. The CDR3 region is CASSQFGTGGTDTQYF. The CDR3 DNA reads TGCGCCAGCAGCCAATTTGGGACAGGGGGAACAGATACGCAGTATTTT.